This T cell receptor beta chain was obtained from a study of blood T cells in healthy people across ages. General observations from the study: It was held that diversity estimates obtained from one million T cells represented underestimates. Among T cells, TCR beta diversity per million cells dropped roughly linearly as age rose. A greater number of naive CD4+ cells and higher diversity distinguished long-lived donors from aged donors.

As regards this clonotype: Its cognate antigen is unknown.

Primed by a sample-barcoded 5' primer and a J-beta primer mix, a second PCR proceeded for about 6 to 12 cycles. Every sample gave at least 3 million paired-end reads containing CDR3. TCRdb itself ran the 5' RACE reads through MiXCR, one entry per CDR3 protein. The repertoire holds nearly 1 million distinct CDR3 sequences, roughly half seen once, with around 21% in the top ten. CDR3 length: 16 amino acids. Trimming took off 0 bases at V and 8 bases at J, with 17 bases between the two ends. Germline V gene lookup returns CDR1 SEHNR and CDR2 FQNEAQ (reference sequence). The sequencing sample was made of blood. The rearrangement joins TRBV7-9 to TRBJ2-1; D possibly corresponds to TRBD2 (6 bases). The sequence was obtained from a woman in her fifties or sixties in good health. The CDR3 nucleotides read TGTGCCAGCAGCTTAGCGAGACTAGTTGGAGAGGATGAGCAGTTCTTC. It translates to CASSLARLVGEDEQFF.